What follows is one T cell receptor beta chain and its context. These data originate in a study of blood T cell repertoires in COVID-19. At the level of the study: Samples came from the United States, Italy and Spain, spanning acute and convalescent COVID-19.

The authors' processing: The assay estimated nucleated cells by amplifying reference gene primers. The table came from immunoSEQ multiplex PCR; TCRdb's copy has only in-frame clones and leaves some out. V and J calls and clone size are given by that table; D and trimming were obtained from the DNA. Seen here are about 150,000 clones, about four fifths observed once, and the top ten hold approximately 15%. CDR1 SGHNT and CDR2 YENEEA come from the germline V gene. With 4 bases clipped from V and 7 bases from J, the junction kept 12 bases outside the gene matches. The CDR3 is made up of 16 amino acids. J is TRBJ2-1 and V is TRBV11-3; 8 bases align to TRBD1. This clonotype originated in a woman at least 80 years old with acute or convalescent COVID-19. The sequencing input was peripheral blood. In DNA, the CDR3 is TGTGCCAGCAGCTCGACAGGGGCCAAAGCGAGGAATGAGCAGTTCTTC. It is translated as CASSSTGAKARNEQFF.